Below are 22 T cell receptor beta chains sequenced from a single sample in a study of cytomegalovirus exposure and HLA in healthy donors. Researchers ran the PCR with 60 Vbeta and 13 Jbeta primers. Repertoires were generated with immunoSEQ multiplex PCR, while TCRdb's copy carries only in-frame clones and drops some. The sample carries about 200,000 clones, roughly 80% recorded once. Sequenced sample: PBMCs. The origin of the receptors is a man in his forties in good health and CMV-seronegative.

This chain connects TRBV10-3 to TRBJ1-1; D uncertain. Trimming removed 4 bases from V and 11 bases from J, with 14 bases in between. The CDR3 contains 12 residues. Germline assignment: CDR1 ENHRY and CDR2 SYGVKD. The CDR3 DNA follows: TGTGCCATCAGTGCCATCGGTCGCGGCGCTTTCTTT. It is translated as CAISAIGRGAFF.

J is TRBJ2-6 and V is TRBV7-3; D is uncertain. Germline lookup yields CDR1 SGHTA and CDR2 FQGTGA. The V end lost 3 bases, the J end lost 2 bases, and 5 bases lay between the germline ends. The CDR3 has 14 residues. CDR3 DNA sequence: TGTGCCAGCAGCTTCCCCGCTGGGGCCAACGTCCTGACTTTC. It encodes CASSFPAGANVLTF.

V usage is TRBV30 and J usage is TRBJ1-5, with TRBD1 identical over 8 bases. Germline V CDR1 and CDR2: GTSNPN, SVGIG (reference sequence). Trimming took 3 bases from V and 4 from J; bases not matched to a gene: 5. The CDR3 covers 14 residues. This CDR3 is CAWSLGQGNQPQHF. Here the CDR3 DNA reads TGTGCCTGGAGCCTCGGACAGGGAAATCAGCCCCAGCATTTT.

The V gene is TRBV14, the J gene TRBJ1-2; TRBD1 might be the D (5 bases). CDR1 is SGHDN and CDR2 is FVKESK in the germline V gene. This CDR3 region has 18 residues. V was cut by 0 bases and J by 5 bases, with 22 bases left in between. This chain's CDR3 is CASSQERRGSLKPYGYTF. For the CDR3, the DNA is TGTGCCAGCAGCCAAGAGCGAAGGGGCAGCCTCAAACCTTATGGCTACACCTTC.

In its sample, this clone was seen once. The rearrangement uses TRBV4-3 and TRBJ1-2; 8 nucleotides agree with TRBD1. After removal of 6 bases from V and 8 bases from J, the junction contained 14 bases not matched to a gene. Germline V CDR1 and CDR2: LGHNA, YSLEER. The CDR3 is 15 amino acids. CDR3 sequence (DNA): TGCGCCAGCAGTCCTCAGGGCAGGGGGCATGGAGGCTACACCTTC. Its protein product is CASSPQGRGHGGYTF.

CDR3: CAWSLGQGRDTQYF. The CDR3 region has the DNA TGTGCCTGGAGTCTAGGACAGGGCAGAGATACGCAGTATTTT. This chain joins TRBV30 and TRBJ2-3, with TRBD1 matching 8 bases. Germline CDR1 is GTSNPN and CDR2 is SVGIG (reference sequence). This CDR3 has 14 residues. With 2 bases clipped from V and 5 bases from J, the junction kept 6 bases outside the gene matches.

V and J are TRBV7-9 and TRBJ2-5, with D perhaps TRBD2 (5 bases). The CDR3 is 13 residues long. In germline, CDR1 is SEHNR, CDR2 FQNEAQ (reference sequence). The V end was cut by 5 bases, the J end by 5 bases, with 12 bases between. CDR3 in DNA: TGTGCCAGCAGCGCATTACTAGAGGAGACCCAGTACTTC. Translation: CASSALLEETQYF.

V and J are TRBV6-1 and TRBJ1-5; D is unresolved. V was trimmed by 7 bases and J by 5 bases, leaving 12 bases between them. The CDR3 extends over 13 amino acids. Germline V gene data show CDR1 as MNHNS and CDR2 as SASEGT. The CDR3 is CASMSVRDQPQHF. The CDR3 bases are TGTGCCAGCATGTCAGTGAGGGATCAGCCCCAGCATTTT.

The rearrangement uses TRBV4-1 and TRBJ1-2, with D tentatively TRBD1 (6 bases). Per the germline V gene, CDR1 is MGHRA and CDR2 is YSYEKL. This CDR3 has 16 residues. V lost 0 bases, J lost 3 bases, and 14 bases lay in between. Here the CDR3 reads CASSQDVGQRYYGYTF. CDR3 DNA sequence: TGCGCCAGCAGCCAAGATGTCGGACAGAGGTACTATGGCTACACCTTC.

The rearrangement links TRBV27 to TRBJ2-1, with 7 bases matching TRBD2. Germline V gene lookup returns CDR1 MNHEY and CDR2 SMNVEV (reference sequence). Trimming took 6 bases from V and 0 from J; bases not matched to a gene: 2. The CDR3 has 14 amino acids. CDR3 in DNA: TGTGCCAGCAGAGGCGGGAGCTCCTACAATGAGCAGTTCTTC. This codes for CASRGGSSYNEQFF.

This chain links TRBV4-2 with TRBJ2-7; TRBD1 might be the D (6 bases). This CDR3 has 19 amino acids. The V and J ends lost 0 bases and 3 bases respectively, with 24 bases between them. Germline-derived CDR1 and CDR2 are LGHNA and YNFKEQ. DNA of the CDR3: TGTGCCAGCAGCCAAGATTGGGGGACACCCCGAGCCCAGAACTACGAGCAGTACTTC. Amino acid sequence: CASSQDWGTPRAQNYEQYF.

This clone was found a few times. The chain is built from TRBV6-1 and TRBJ1-1, with 7 nucleotides matching TRBD1. Germline values: CDR1 MNHNS, CDR2 SASEGT. With V trimmed by 1 base and J by 2 bases, 1 base remained unmatched. The CDR3 consists of 14 residues. The chain's CDR3 is CASSEGDSNTEAFF. The DNA for the CDR3 is TGTGCCAGCAGTGAAGGGGACAGCAACACTGAAGCTTTCTTT.

The V call is TRBV6-6, the J call TRBJ2-7; 11 nucleotides line up with TRBD2. Germline loops: CDR1 MNHNY, CDR2 SVGAGI (reference sequence). V lost 0 bases, J lost 6 bases, and 4 bases stayed unmatched. The CDR3 is 15 amino acids. CDR3 coding DNA: TGTGCCAGCAGTTACTCGGAACTAGCGGGAGTCGAGCAGTACTTC. Translated: CASSYSELAGVEQYF.

This clone was counted ten times or more. The chain is built from TRBV6-1 and TRBJ2-5, with D possibly TRBD1 on 6 matching bases. Trimming pared 7 bases from V and 5 bases from J, leaving 14 bases between. The CDR3 extends over 13 amino acids. CDR1 MNHNS and CDR2 SASEGT come from the germline V gene. CDR3 DNA: TGTGCCAGCACCACAGGGAATTGGGAGACCCAGTACTTC. It specifies CASTTGNWETQYF.

This chain joins TRBV28 and TRBJ2-3; no clear D gene. CDR3 length: 14 residues. Germline V gene lookup returns CDR1 MDHEN and CDR2 SYDVKM. The germline V and J ends were trimmed by 1 base and 0 bases, with 5 bases remaining between them. CDR3 amino acids: CASSLFASTDTQYF. Written as DNA, the CDR3 is TGTGCCAGCAGTTTATTCGCGAGCACAGATACGCAGTATTTT.

This clone was recorded only once. The chain has TRBV27 and TRBJ2-1, with 9 nucleotides matching TRBD1. The CDR3 is 17 amino acids. V shed 8 bases, J shed 2 bases, and the junction held 13 bases outside the gene matches. Germline V gene data show CDR1 as MNHEY and CDR2 as SMNVEV (reference sequence). The CDR3 loop is CASQPFHGQGPYNEQFF. The CDR3 DNA reads TGTGCCAGCCAACCATTTCACGGACAGGGGCCCTACAATGAGCAGTTCTTC.

The V and J genes are TRBV11-2 and TRBJ1-3; unclear D gene. The CDR3 is made up of 16 amino acids. Trimming took 3 bases from V and 0 from J, leaving 12 bases between them. Germline V CDR1 and CDR2: SGHAT, FQNNGV. CDR3 coding DNA: TGTGCCAGCAGCTTTGGGCGGGGATACTCTGGAAACACCATATATTTT. Its translation is CASSFGRGYSGNTIYF.

CDR3 loop: CASSPTTQGYEQYF. DNA for the CDR3: TGTGCCAGCAGCCCAACGACGCAGGGATACGAGCAGTACTTC. This rearrangement joins TRBV7-9 to TRBJ2-7; the D gene is possibly TRBD1 (5 bases). CDR1 is SEHNR and CDR2 is FQNEAQ in the germline V gene (reference sequence). V lost 5 bases, J lost 4 bases, and 15 bases lay in between. The CDR3 runs 14 residues.

This clone was observed a handful of times. The sample has other DNA sequences that encode this CDR3 too. The gene calls are TRBV7-6 and TRBJ1-5; D remains ambiguous. With 1 base removed from V and 3 bases from J, the gap between germline ends came to 7 bases. CDR1 and CDR2 (germline): SGHVS, FNYEAQ. This CDR3 region has 14 residues. In DNA, the CDR3 is TGTGCCAGCAGCTTAGGCGAGGTCAATCAGCCCCAGCATTTT. Translation gives CASSLGEVNQPQHF. The full variable domain, rest sourced from reference TRBV7-6 and TRBJ1-5, is GAGVSQSPRYKVTKRGQDVALRCDPISGHVSLYWYRQALGQGPEFLTYFNYEAQQDKSGLPNDRFSAERPEGSISTLTIQRTEQRDSAMYRCASSLGEVNQPQHFGDGTRLSIL.

This clone showed up just once. The chain links TRBV27 to TRBJ1-1; 7 bases map to TRBD1. The V and J ends lost 5 bases and 4 bases, in that order; junction bases with no gene match: 7. The CDR3 has 14 amino acids. Germline loops: CDR1 MNHEY, CDR2 SMNVEV (reference sequence). The CDR3 protein is CASSRRQGGTEAFF. The CDR3 bases are TGTGCCAGCAGTCGTCGACAGGGTGGCACTGAAGCTTTCTTT.

The V call is TRBV7-8, the J call TRBJ1-5, with D tentatively TRBD1 (5 bases). CDR1 is SGHVS and CDR2 is FQNEAQ in the germline V gene. V lost 5 bases to trimming and J lost 1 base, with 15 bases between them. The CDR3 has 16 amino acids. Here the CDR3 DNA reads TGTGCCAGCAGCCGAGGGAGGGGCATGAGCAATCAGCCCCAGCATTTT. Amino acids: CASSRGRGMSNQPQHF.

This clone turned up a few times. J is TRBJ1-6 and V is TRBV5-5, with 7 bases identical to TRBD1. The CDR3 is 14 amino acids. Unmatched junction bases numbered 4, after V lost 4 bases and J lost 6 bases. Germline loops: CDR1 SGHKS, CDR2 YYEKEE (reference sequence). In DNA form, the CDR3 reads TGTGCCAGCAGCCGTCGACAGGGTAATTCACCCCTCCACTTT. As protein: CASSRRQGNSPLHF. Drawing the rest from reference TRBV5-5 and TRBJ1-6, the complete variable domain is DAGVTQSPTHLIKTRGQQVTLRCSPISGHKSVSWYQQVLGQGPQFIFQYYEKEERGRGNFPDRFSARQFPNYSSELNVNALLLGDSALYLCASSRRQGNSPLHFGNGTRLTVT.